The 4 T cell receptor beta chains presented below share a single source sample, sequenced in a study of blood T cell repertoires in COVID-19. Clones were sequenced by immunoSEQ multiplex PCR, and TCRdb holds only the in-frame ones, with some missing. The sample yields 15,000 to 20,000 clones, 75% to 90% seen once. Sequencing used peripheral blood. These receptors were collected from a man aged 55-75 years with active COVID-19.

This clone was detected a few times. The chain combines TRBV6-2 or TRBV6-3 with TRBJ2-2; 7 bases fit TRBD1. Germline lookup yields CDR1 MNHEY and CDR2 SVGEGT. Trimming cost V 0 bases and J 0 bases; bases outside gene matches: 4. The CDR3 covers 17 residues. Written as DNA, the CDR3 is TGTGCCAGCAGTTACTCATCCGGGACAGCGAACACCGGGGAGCTGTTTTTT. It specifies CASSYSSGTANTGELFF.

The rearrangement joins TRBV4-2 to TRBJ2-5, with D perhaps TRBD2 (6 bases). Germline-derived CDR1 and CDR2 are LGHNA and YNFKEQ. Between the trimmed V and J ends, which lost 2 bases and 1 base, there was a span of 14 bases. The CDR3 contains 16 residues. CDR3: CASSQRINGGQETQYF. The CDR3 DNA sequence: TGTGCCAGCAGCCAAAGAATTAACGGGGGCCAAGAGACCCAGTACTTC.

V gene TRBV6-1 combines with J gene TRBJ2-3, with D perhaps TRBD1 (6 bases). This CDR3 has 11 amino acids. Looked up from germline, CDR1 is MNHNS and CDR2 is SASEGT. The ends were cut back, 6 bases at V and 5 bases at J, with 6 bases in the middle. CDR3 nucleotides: TGTGCCAGCAGCAGGGGAGATACGCAGTATTTT. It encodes CASSRGDTQYF.

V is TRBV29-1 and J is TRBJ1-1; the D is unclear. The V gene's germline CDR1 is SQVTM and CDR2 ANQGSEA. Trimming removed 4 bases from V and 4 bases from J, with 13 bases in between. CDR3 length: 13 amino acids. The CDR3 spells CSVGRLGGTEAFF. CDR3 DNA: TGCAGCGTTGGAAGGCTAGGAGGCACTGAAGCTTTCTTT. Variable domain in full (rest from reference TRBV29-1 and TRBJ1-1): SAVISQKPSRDICQRGTSLTIQCQVDSQVTMMFWYRQQPGQSLTLIATANQGSEATYESGFVIDKFPISRPNLTFSTLTVSNMSPEDSSIYLCSVGRLGGTEAFFGQGTRLTVV.